The present TCR beta chain was sequenced within a study of T cell changes during pregnancy in multiple sclerosis. The CDR3 sequence is 13 residues long. The germline CDR1 and CDR2 sequences are SQVTM and ANQGSEA. J was trimmed by 2 bases and V by 6 bases; bases with no gene match: 4. The protocol was immunoSEQ multiplex PCR, while the TCRdb copy is restricted to in-frame clones and leaves out a portion. Of about 59,000 clones listed, around 94% are singletons. The chain couples TRBV29-1 to TRBJ2-7, with 10 bases lining up with TRBD1. Specimen: CD8+ T cells from peripheral blood mononuclear cells, collected after pregnancy. The TCR comes from a female donor with multiple sclerosis, enrolled in a pregnancy study. For the CDR3, the DNA is TGCAGCGTCGCCGGGACAGGGGCCTACGAGCAGTACTTC. Translating it yields CSVAGTGAYEQYF.